Listed below are T cell receptor beta chains from one sample, sequenced in a study of T cell responses to AZD1222 COVID-19 vaccine. Produced via immunoSEQ multiplex PCR; TCRdb's table is partial and in-frame only. Here the sample spans around 170,000 clones, about nine tenths being singletons. Specimen: peripheral blood, collected on day 0 of AZD1222 vaccination. These TCRs come from an adult in good health. Both conserved end residues are trimmed from each CDR3.

cdr3_aa: ASSEALDPLIARNSPLH
cdr3_length: 17
v_call: TRBV2

cdr3_aa: ASSEGRVNSPLH
cdr3_length: 12
v_call: TRBV3-1/TRBV3-2

cdr3_aa: ASSLKESYEQY
cdr3_length: 11
v_call: TRBV27

cdr3_aa: ATSRDSRTQEAF
cdr3_length: 12
v_call: TRBV15

cdr3_aa: ASSEGNTGELF
cdr3_length: 11
v_call: TRBV6-4

cdr3_aa: ATRRGQTGELF
cdr3_length: 11
v_call: TRBV6-4

cdr3_aa: ASSQRLAGGISYNEQF
cdr3_length: 16
v_call: TRBV18

cdr3_aa: ASSYQRTGESPLH
cdr3_length: 13
v_call: TRBV6-5

cdr3_aa: AWSRGSYEQY
cdr3_length: 10
v_call: TRBV30

cdr3_aa: ATSRDLISTGYGYT
cdr3_length: 14
v_call: TRBV15

cdr3_aa: ASNTGLNTGELF
cdr3_length: 12
v_call: TRBV19

cdr3_aa: ASSLLRLAYRYEQY
cdr3_length: 14
v_call: TRBV28

cdr3_aa: ASSYSTGTYEQY
cdr3_length: 12
v_call: TRBV6-5

cdr3_aa: ASRRGIPYNEQF
cdr3_length: 12
v_call: TRBV6-5

cdr3_aa: AWSVQGNTIY
cdr3_length: 10
v_call: TRBV30

cdr3_aa: ASSQRTGREQY
cdr3_length: 11
v_call: TRBV6-5

cdr3_aa: ASKTETSYGYT
cdr3_length: 11
v_call: TRBV2

cdr3_aa: ASSPAPPSAIY
cdr3_length: 11
v_call: TRBV18

cdr3_aa: ASSLPGINSPLH
cdr3_length: 12
v_call: TRBV3-1/TRBV3-2

cdr3_aa: ASSQTAGVPQH
cdr3_length: 11
v_call: TRBV27

cdr3_aa: ASSIRTSGGQETQY
cdr3_length: 14
v_call: TRBV7-8

cdr3_aa: ASSRDGNSGNTIY
cdr3_length: 13
v_call: TRBV6-5

cdr3_aa: ASSLQQGALQPQH
cdr3_length: 13
v_call: TRBV6-5

cdr3_aa: ASSSNGKNNQPQH
cdr3_length: 13
v_call: TRBV21-1

cdr3_aa: ASSDRGRGYGYT
cdr3_length: 12
v_call: TRBV28

cdr3_aa: ASSFGNRMGDGYT
cdr3_length: 13
v_call: TRBV5-1

cdr3_aa: ASSPPSWGGPYSNQPQH
cdr3_length: 17
v_call: TRBV7-8

cdr3_aa: ASNSGGRDQPQH
cdr3_length: 12
v_call: TRBV28

cdr3_aa: ASSTGQGAEELF
cdr3_length: 12
v_call: TRBV5-1

cdr3_aa: ATRGGEAF
cdr3_length: 8
v_call: TRBV2

cdr3_aa: ASSVTVNEKLF
cdr3_length: 11
v_call: TRBV9

cdr3_aa: ASSSRGRPNTGELF
cdr3_length: 14
v_call: TRBV5-1

cdr3_aa: ASSPDREAGELF
cdr3_length: 12
v_call: TRBV5-1

cdr3_aa: AISDPGTEGTDTQY
cdr3_length: 14
v_call: TRBV10-3

cdr3_aa: ASSSLSGGETQY
cdr3_length: 12
v_call: TRBV6-5

cdr3_aa: ASSQDAGLSYGQY
cdr3_length: 13
v_call: TRBV4-2

cdr3_aa: ASSLTGVVMRETQY
cdr3_length: 14
v_call: TRBV7-3

cdr3_aa: ASRALTGGYYGYT
cdr3_length: 13
v_call: TRBV6-5

cdr3_aa: ASSYGQGAWSPLH
cdr3_length: 13
v_call: TRBV6-5

cdr3_aa: SVEVGRGGRGDEQF
cdr3_length: 14
v_call: TRBV29-1

cdr3_aa: ASSIFGEKLF
cdr3_length: 10
v_call: TRBV19

cdr3_aa: ASSTPHFMNYGYT
cdr3_length: 13
v_call: TRBV19

cdr3_aa: ASSLGPEKLF
cdr3_length: 10
v_call: TRBV7-9

cdr3_aa: ASSPGGGYEQY
cdr3_length: 11
v_call: TRBV19

cdr3_aa: ASSQLRGGRAENIQY
cdr3_length: 15
v_call: TRBV3-1/TRBV3-2

cdr3_aa: ASSQDLFVPRST
cdr3_length: 12
v_call: TRBV4-3

cdr3_aa: ASSYKGGYGYT
cdr3_length: 11
v_call: TRBV6-2/TRBV6-3

cdr3_aa: AWSRGADTQY
cdr3_length: 10
v_call: TRBV30

cdr3_aa: ASSQDRQRSTNEKLF
cdr3_length: 15
v_call: TRBV4-3

cdr3_aa: ATSRGLDSNQPQH
cdr3_length: 13
v_call: TRBV15

cdr3_aa: ASSSIFDRSPNTEAF
cdr3_length: 15
v_call: TRBV27

cdr3_aa: ASSPGGPSGANVLT
cdr3_length: 14
v_call: TRBV18

cdr3_aa: ASSQGGLLTGNTIY
cdr3_length: 14
v_call: TRBV11-2